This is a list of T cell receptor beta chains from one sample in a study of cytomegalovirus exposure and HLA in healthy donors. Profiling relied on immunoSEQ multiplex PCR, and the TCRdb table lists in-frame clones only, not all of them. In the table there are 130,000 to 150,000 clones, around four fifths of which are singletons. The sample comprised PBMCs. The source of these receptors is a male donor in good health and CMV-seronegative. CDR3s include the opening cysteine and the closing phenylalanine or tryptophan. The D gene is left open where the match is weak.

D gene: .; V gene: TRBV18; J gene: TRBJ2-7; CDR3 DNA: TGTGCCAGCTCACGTCACTGGTACGAGCAGTACTTC; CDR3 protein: CASSRHWYEQYF
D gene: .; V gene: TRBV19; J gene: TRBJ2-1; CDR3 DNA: TGTGCCAGTAGAGCCAGGGGCTACAATGAGCAGTTCTTC; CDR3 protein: CASRARGYNEQFF
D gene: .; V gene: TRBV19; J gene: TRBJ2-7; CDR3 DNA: TGTGCCAGTAGTGAGAGACTATCGGACGAGCAGTACTTC; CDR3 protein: CASSERLSDEQYF
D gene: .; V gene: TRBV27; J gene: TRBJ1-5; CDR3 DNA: TGTGCCAGCAGTCCAAATTCCTTCAGGGGAAATCAGCCCCAGCATTTT; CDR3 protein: CASSPNSFRGNQPQHF
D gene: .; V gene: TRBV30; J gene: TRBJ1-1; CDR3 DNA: TGTGCCTGGAGTGGACAGTTGAACACTGAAGCTTTCTTT; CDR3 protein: CAWSGQLNTEAFF
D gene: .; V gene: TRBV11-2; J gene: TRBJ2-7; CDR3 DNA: TGTGCCAGCAGCTCCGGGGCCTACGAGCAGTACTTC; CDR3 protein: CASSSGAYEQYF
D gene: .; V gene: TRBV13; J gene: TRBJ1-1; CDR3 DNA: TGTGCCAGCAGCTTAGCTGTCAACACTGAAGCTTTCTTT; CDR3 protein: CASSLAVNTEAFF
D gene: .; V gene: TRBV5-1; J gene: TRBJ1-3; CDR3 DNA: TGCGCCAGCAGCTTTTACGGGGATTTAGGAAACACCATATATTTT; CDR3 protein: CASSFYGDLGNTIYF
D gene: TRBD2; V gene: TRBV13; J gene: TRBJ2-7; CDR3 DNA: TGTGCCAGCAGCTTAGGCCTCGGGGGCAGCGGGAGGGGCTCCGAGCAGTACTTC; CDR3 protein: CASSLGLGGSGRGSEQYF
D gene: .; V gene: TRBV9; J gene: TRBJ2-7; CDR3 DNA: TGTGCCAGCAGCGGGGGCGGGACAGTACGATCCTACGAGCAGTACTTC; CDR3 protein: CASSGGGTVRSYEQYF
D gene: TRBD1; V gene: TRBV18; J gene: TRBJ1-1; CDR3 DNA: TGTGCCAGCTCACCAAGTGACAGGGGTGAAGCTTTCTTT; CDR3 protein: CASSPSDRGEAFF